A single T cell receptor beta chain is shown here with its context. The data stem from a study of blood T cell repertoires in COVID-19. Background on the study: Specimens from acute and convalescent COVID-19 originated in the United States, Italy and Spain. The cDNA or gDNA used as material had been derived from T cells, B-cell-depleted T cells, or PBMCs.

Measured with immunoSEQ multiplex PCR; TCRdb has only the in-frame clones, and not every one. Among some 76,000 clones listed, around 89% were seen once. CDR3 size: 15 residues. Germline V gene lookup returns CDR1 LGHDT and CDR2 YNNKEL (reference sequence). V was cut by 5 bases and J by 4 bases, with 17 bases left in between. The TCR comes from a man aged 55 to 69 with acute or convalescent COVID-19. Sequences were obtained from peripheral blood. The chain uses TRBV3-1 (or the pseudogene TRBV3-2) and TRBJ1-2; D perhaps matches TRBD1 (6 bases). The CDR3 DNA sequence: TGTGCCAGCAGCTACCGACAGGCAACCACCTATGGCTACACCTTC. Protein: CASSYRQATTYGYTF.